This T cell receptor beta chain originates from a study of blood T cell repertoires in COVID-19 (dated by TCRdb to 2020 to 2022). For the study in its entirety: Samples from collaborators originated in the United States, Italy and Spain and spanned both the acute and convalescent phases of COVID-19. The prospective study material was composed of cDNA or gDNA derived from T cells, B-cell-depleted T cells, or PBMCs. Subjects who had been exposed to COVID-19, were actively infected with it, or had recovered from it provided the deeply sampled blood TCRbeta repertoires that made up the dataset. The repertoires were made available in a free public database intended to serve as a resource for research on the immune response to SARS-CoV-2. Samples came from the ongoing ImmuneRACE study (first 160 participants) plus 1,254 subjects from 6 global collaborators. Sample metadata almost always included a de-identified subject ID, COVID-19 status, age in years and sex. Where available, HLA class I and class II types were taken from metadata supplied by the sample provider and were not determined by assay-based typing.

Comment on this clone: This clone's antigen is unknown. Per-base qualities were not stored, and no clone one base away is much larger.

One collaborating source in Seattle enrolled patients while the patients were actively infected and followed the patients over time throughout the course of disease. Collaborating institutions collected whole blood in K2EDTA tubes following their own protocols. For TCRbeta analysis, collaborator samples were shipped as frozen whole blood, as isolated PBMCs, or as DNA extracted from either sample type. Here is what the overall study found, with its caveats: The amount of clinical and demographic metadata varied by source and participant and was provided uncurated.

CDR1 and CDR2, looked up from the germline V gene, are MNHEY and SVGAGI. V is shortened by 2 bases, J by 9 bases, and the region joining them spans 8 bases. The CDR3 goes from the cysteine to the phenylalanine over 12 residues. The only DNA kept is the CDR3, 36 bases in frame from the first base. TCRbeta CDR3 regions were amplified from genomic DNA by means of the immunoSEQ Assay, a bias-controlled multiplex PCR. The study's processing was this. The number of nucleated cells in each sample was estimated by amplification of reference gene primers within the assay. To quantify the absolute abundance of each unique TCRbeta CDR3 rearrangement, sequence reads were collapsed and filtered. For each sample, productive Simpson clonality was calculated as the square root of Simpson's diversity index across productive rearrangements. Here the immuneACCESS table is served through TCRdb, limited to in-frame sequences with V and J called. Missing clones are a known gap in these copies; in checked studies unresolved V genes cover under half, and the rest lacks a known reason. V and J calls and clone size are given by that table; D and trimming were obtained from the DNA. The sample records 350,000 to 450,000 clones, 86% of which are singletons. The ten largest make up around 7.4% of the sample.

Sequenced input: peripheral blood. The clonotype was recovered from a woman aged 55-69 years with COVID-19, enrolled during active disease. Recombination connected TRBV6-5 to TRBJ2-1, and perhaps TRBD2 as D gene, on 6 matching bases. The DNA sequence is TGTGCCAGCAGTTACGGGGGGATTGAGCAGTTCTTC. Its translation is CASSYGGIEQFF.